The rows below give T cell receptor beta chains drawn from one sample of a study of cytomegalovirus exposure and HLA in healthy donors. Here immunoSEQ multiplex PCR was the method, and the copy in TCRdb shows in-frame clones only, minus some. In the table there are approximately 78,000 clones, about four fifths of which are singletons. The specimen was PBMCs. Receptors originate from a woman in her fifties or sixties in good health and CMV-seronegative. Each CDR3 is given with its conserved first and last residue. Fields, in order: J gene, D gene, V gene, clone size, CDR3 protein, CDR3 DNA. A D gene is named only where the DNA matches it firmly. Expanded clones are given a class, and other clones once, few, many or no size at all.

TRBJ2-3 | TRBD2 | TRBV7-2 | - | CASSLSGRGADTQYF | TGTGCCAGCAGCCTTAGCGGGAGGGGCGCAGATACGCAGTATTTT
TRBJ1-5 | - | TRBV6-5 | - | CASSYNFNQPQHF | TGTGCCAGCAGTTACAACTTCAATCAGCCCCAGCATTTT
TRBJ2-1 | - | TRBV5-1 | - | CASSSTANDYNEQFF | TGCGCCAGCAGCTCCACTGCAAACGATTACAATGAGCAGTTCTTC
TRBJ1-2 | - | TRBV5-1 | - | CASSLAGMFTKDGYTF | TGCGCCAGCAGCTTGGCAGGGATGTTTACCAAGGATGGCTACACCTTC
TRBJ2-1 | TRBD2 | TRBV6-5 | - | CASSPGLAGGNLFF | TGTGCCAGCAGTCCCGGACTAGCGGGGGGCAACTTGTTCTTC
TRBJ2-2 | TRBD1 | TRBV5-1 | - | CASSSDREDGELFF | TGCGCCAGCAGCTCGGACAGGGAGGACGGGGAGCTGTTTTTT
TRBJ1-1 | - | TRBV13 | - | CASSPLGRTEAFF | TGTGCCAGCAGCCCCCTTGGGAGAACTGAAGCTTTCTTT
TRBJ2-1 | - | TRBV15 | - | CATSTVGRQGQFF | TGTGCCACCAGCACCGTAGGGCGTCAGGGGCAGTTCTTC
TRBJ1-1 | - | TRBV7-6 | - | CASSLGDTLNTEAFF | TGTGCCAGCAGCTTGGGGGACACCTTGAACACTGAAGCTTTCTTT
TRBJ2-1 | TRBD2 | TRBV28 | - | CASTSTLGLASSNEQFF | TGTGCCAGCACCTCAACTCTGGGACTAGCGTCTAGCAATGAGCAGTTCTTC
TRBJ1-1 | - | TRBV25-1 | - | CASSDGRGGKAFF | TGTGCCAGCAGTGACGGCAGGGGAGGGAAAGCTTTCTTT
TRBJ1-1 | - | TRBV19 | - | CASSLPRRENTEAFF | TGTGCCAGTAGTCTCCCCCGCAGGGAGAACACTGAAGCTTTCTTT
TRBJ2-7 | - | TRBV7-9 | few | CASSLRDNSYEQYF | TGTGCCAGCAGCTTACGTGACAATTCCTACGAGCAGTACTTC
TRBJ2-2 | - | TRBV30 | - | CAWSVGGAVAGELFF | TGTGCCTGGAGTGTTGGGGGGGCGGTGGCCGGGGAGCTGTTTTTT
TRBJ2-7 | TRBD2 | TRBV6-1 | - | CASSAGATSAYEQYF | TGTGCCAGCAGTGCTGGGGCAACTAGCGCCTACGAGCAGTACTTC
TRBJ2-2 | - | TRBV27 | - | CASSSTGNTGELFF | TGTGCCAGCAGTTCCACAGGGAACACCGGGGAGCTGTTTTTT
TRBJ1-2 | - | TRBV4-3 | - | CASSQARTANYGYTF | TGCGCCAGCAGCCAAGCCCGGACAGCTAACTATGGCTACACCTTC
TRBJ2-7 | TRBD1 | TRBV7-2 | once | CASSFRQGAREQYF | TGTGCCAGCAGCTTTAGACAGGGGGCGCGCGAGCAGTACTTC
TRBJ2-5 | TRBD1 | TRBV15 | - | CATSRGGQFQETQYF | TGTGCCACCAGCAGAGGGGGACAGTTCCAAGAGACCCAGTACTTC